This T cell receptor (beta chain) was sequenced for a study of technical replicates of blood from a few donors. Germline-derived CDR1 and CDR2 are SNHLY and FYNNEI. The CDR3 is 16 amino acids. The V end was cut by 7 bases, the J end by 6 bases, with 25 bases between. This table comes from immunoSEQ multiplex PCR, and its TCRdb copy is limited to in-frame clones, with some not included. The table includes approximately 100,000 clones, roughly 95% detected once. Sequencing was performed on T cells isolated from PBMCs. The chain is built from TRBV2 and TRBJ2-7; D may be TRBD2 (6 bases). This clonotype was obtained from a human donor in good health. The CDR3 DNA follows: TGTGCCAGCAATGGTAGCAGGGAGGATGGGGTCTCCGAGCAGTACTTC. It encodes CASNGSREDGVSEQYF. Filled out from reference TRBV2 and TRBJ2-7, the complete variable domain reads EPEVTQTPSHQVTQMGQEVILRCVPISNHLYFYWYRQILGQKVEFLVSFYNNEISEKSEIFDDQFSVERPDGSNFTLKIRSTKLEDSAMYFCASNGSREDGVSEQYFGPGTRLTVT.